One and the same sample provided the 26 T cell receptor beta chains below, sequenced in a study of T cells in Graves' hyperthyroidism and ophthalmopathy. Amplified regions were TCR beta CDR3 sequences from RNA transcripts. During a first-round RT-PCR of the TCR CDR3, the HTBI primer set was used. TCRdb analysed the multiplex PCR reads with MiXCR anew, one entry per CDR3 protein. This table has 450,000 to 650,000 distinct CDR3 sequences, 12% to 15% appearing once. What was sequenced was blood. The receptors come from a woman aged 18-29 years with Graves' ophthalmopathy.

The table lists this clonotype with many counts. The chain carries TRBV11-2 and TRBJ1-1; no definite D call. CDR1 SGHAT and CDR2 FQNNGV come from the germline V gene. Trimming removed 0 bases at V and 4 bases at J, with 9 bases between. The CDR3 has 14 amino acids. The CDR3 DNA follows: TGTGCCAGCAGCTTAGAAGGCAGTGGCACTGAAGCTTTCTTT. Its protein product is CASSLEGSGTEAFF.

This clonotype was counted at least ten times. This rearrangement joins TRBV7-9 to TRBJ2-1, with no clear D. This CDR3 comprises 14 residues. Germline V gene sequence: CDR1 SEHNR, CDR2 FQNEAQ (reference sequence). The V and J ends lost 5 bases and 0 bases respectively, with 8 bases between them. CDR3 loop: CASSPRLSYNEQFF. CDR3 nucleotides: TGTGCCAGCAGCCCCCGACTCTCCTACAATGAGCAGTTCTTC.

With respect to this clonotype: One base away lies a much larger clone, so this may be a sequencing read error. The rearrangement links TRBV11-2 to TRBJ2-1; D remains ambiguous. From germline, CDR1 is SGHAT and CDR2 FQNNGV. This CDR3 is built from 15 residues. Trimming removed 1 base at V and 0 bases at J, with 7 bases between. CDR3 residues: CASSLGVDSYNEQFF. Here the CDR3 DNA reads TGTGCCAGCAGCTTAGGAGTTGACTCCTACAATGAGCAGTTCTTC.

The CDR3 loop reads CASSSSGLGPTDTQYF. The CDR3, as DNA: TGTGCCAGCAGCTCTAGCGGACTAGGCCCCACAGATACGCAGTATTTT. J is TRBJ2-3 and V is TRBV13; 7 bases line up with TRBD2. Germline V gives CDR1 PRHDT, CDR2 FYEKMQ (reference sequence). V dropped 4 bases and J dropped 2; count of bases not matched to a gene: 9. The CDR3 covers 16 residues.

Ten or more counts support this clonotype. The chain uses TRBV7-2 and TRBJ2-2; D is unclear. The germline CDR1 and CDR2 sequences are SGHTA and FQGNSA. This CDR3 comprises 16 residues. The V gene lost 1 base and the J gene lost 1 base, with 10 bases spanning the gap. The CDR3 reads CASSLVPLWNTGELFF. For the CDR3, the DNA is TGTGCCAGCAGCTTAGTGCCCCTCTGGAACACCGGGGAGCTGTTTTTT.

This clonotype was counted only a few times. The gene calls are TRBV20-1 and TRBJ2-1, with D possibly matching TRBD2 (6 bases). Germline lookup yields CDR1 DFQATT and CDR2 SNEGSKA (reference sequence). V was shortened by 1 base and J by 1 base, with 14 bases between the two germline ends. CDR3 length equals 16 residues. DNA of the CDR3: TGCAGTGCTAGAGGGTTCAGCGCGGGATCCTACAATGAGCAGTTCTTC. Protein: CSARGFSAGSYNEQFF.

This clonotype came up a few times. The chain has TRBV5-1 and TRBJ2-2; D may be TRBD1 or TRBD2 (6 bases each). V was pared by 0 bases and J by 4 bases, with 16 bases between. Germline V gives CDR1 SGHRS, CDR2 YFSETQ. The CDR3 loop spans 17 amino acids. The chain's CDR3 is CASSLASVGGLTGELFF. The CDR3 DNA is TGCGCCAGCAGCTTGGCCTCCGTGGGGGGCCTCACCGGGGAGCTGTTTTTT.

There are many counts of this clonotype. The genes are TRBV18 and TRBJ2-7; D ambiguous. The CDR3 sequence is 15 residues long. The V gene lost 3 bases and the J gene lost 0 bases, with 12 bases spanning the gap. CDR1 and CDR2 (germline): KGHSH, LQKENI. For the CDR3, the DNA is TGTGCCAGCTCACCGGCAACCGTCCCCTCCTACGAGCAGTACTTC. Its translation: CASSPATVPSYEQYF.

The chain joins TRBV5-6 to TRBJ2-7; 9 positions agree with TRBD1. Germline CDR1 reads SGHDT; CDR2 reads YYEEEE. This CDR3 region has 15 residues. V lost 4 bases to trimming and J lost 1 base; unmatched junction nucleotides: 6. In nucleotides, the CDR3 is TGTGCCAGCAGCCCTGTGGACAGGGGTTCCTACGAGCAGTACTTC. Its protein product is CASSPVDRGSYEQYF. The variable domain in full, completed from reference TRBV5-6 and TRBJ2-7, reads DAGVTQSPTHLIKTRGQQVTLRCSPKSGHDTVSWYQQALGQGPQFIFQYYEEEERQRGNFPDRFSGHQFPNYSSELNVNALLLGDSALYLCASSPVDRGSYEQYFGPGTRLTVT.

This clonotype is a singleton in its sample. The chain uses TRBV7-9 and TRBJ2-1; TRBD2 is a possible D gene (7 bases). This CDR3 is 15 amino acids long. V was clipped by 6 bases and J by 6 bases, with 18 bases between them. Germline V gene lookup returns CDR1 SEHNR and CDR2 FQNEAQ (reference sequence). CDR3 loop: CASRQPGGGGNEQFF. As DNA, the CDR3 is TGTGCCAGCAGGCAACCCGGGGGCGGGGGCAATGAGCAGTTCTTC.

This clonotype was recorded many times. The chain employs TRBV20-1 and TRBJ2-1; 9 bases line up with TRBD2. CDR1 is DFQATT and CDR2 is SNEGSKA in the germline V gene (reference sequence). J gave up 9 bases and V 3 bases, and 15 bases lay outside the gene matches. The CDR3 runs to 16 residues. CDR3: CSASIPGLAGRGEQFF. Written as DNA, the CDR3 is TGCAGTGCTAGTATACCGGGACTAGCAGGACGGGGTGAGCAGTTCTTC.

This clonotype was seen at least ten times. This chain joins TRBV2 and TRBJ1-1, with D unclear. This CDR3 is built from 15 residues. The V gene's germline CDR1 is SNHLY and CDR2 FYNNEI. Trimming removed 0 bases at V and 1 base at J, with 9 bases between. CDR3 bases: TGTGCCAGCAGTGAAGCCCCCCGGAAGAACACTGAAGCTTTCTTT. Protein product: CASSEAPRKNTEAFF.

Many counts were recorded for this clonotype. This chain links TRBV30 with TRBJ2-2; D is undetermined. The CDR3 contains 14 residues. CDR1 GTSNPN and CDR2 SVGIG come from the germline V gene (reference sequence). V was trimmed by 4 bases and J by 0 bases, leaving 9 bases between them. Here the CDR3 reads CAWIGYANTGELFF. Written as DNA, the CDR3 is TGTGCCTGGATTGGCTACGCGAACACCGGGGAGCTGTTTTTT.

At least ten counts were recorded for this clonotype. V is TRBV7-9 and J is TRBJ2-3, with TRBD2 identical over 11 bases. The J segment lost 8 bases and the V segment lost 0 bases, leaving 1 base of the junction unmatched. The CDR3 is 14 residues long. Germline values: CDR1 SEHNR, CDR2 FQNEAQ (reference sequence). CDR3 residues: CASSLATSGSTQYF. Here the CDR3 DNA reads TGTGCCAGCAGCTTAGCCACTAGCGGGAGTACGCAGTATTTT. Full variable domain (missing parts from reference TRBV7-9 and TRBJ2-3): DTGVSQNPRHKITKRGQNVTFRCDPISEHNRLYWYRQTLGQGPEFLTYFQNEAQLEKSRLLSDRFSAERPKGSFSTLEIQRTEQGDSAMYLCASSLATSGSTQYFGPGTRLTVL.

This clonotype was counted at least ten times. The rearrangement joins TRBV28 to TRBJ2-1, with 13 bases aligning to TRBD2. V gave up 10 bases and J gave up 7 bases; unmatched junction bases: 7. The CDR3 totals 14 residues. Germline V lookup: CDR1 MDHEN, CDR2 SYDVKM. CDR3 nucleotide sequence: TGTGCCACTGTACTAGCGGGAGGGCCTAATGAGCAGTTCTTC. Protein sequence: CATVLAGGPNEQFF.

Only a few counts were recorded for this clonotype. The junction shows a germline mismatch at one end, possibly a read error. This sequence joins TRBV7-2 and TRBJ2-1; D might be TRBD2 (6 bases). The CDR3 is made up of 15 amino acids. Germline V gene data show CDR1 as SGHTA and CDR2 as FQGNSA. The CDR3: CASSQEGSSAYEQFF. Here the CDR3 DNA reads TGCGCCAGCAGCCAAGAAGGGTCTAGCGCCTATGAGCAGTTCTTC.

A few counts support this clonotype. It may be a read error: a sequence one base away is much more abundant. The chain combines TRBV29-1 with TRBJ1-1; 7 bases match TRBD1. Germline loops: CDR1 SQVTM, CDR2 ANQGSEA. The CDR3 contains 11 residues. CDR3 region: CGVGPGGQAFF. The CDR3 region has the DNA TGCGGCGTGGGCCCAGGGGGGCAGGCTTTCTTT.

This chain connects TRBV3-1 to TRBJ1-2, with D perhaps matching TRBD1 (6 bases). The CDR3 spans 14 residues. Per germline, CDR1 LGHDT and CDR2 YNNKEL (reference sequence). Trimming cost V 4 bases and J 4 bases, with 13 bases left between them. CDR3 sequence reads: CASSLARTVYGYTF. The CDR3 DNA follows: TGTGCCAGCAGCCTGGCCCGGACAGTCTATGGCTACACCTTC. The whole variable domain, filled in from reference TRBV3-1 and TRBJ1-2, reads DTAVSQTPKYLVTQMGNDKSIKCEQNLGHDTMYWYKQDSKKFLKIMFSYNNKELIINETVPNRFSPKSPDKAHLNLHINSLELGDSAVYFCASSLARTVYGYTFGSGTRLTVV.

The V and J genes are TRBV6-5 and TRBJ2-5; maybe TRBD2 (5 bases). Deletions cut 2 bases from V and 2 bases from J, with 12 bases between. The CDR3 runs 15 residues. Germline V gene lookup returns CDR1 MNHEY and CDR2 SVGAGI. The CDR3 bases are TGTGCCAGCAGTTACCTGGGCGGGTCTCAAGAGACCCAGTACTTC. Translating gives CASSYLGGSQETQYF.

The rearrangement joins TRBV29-1 to TRBJ1-2; 12 bases line up with TRBD1. V gave up 0 bases and J gave up 5 bases; unmatched junction bases: 10. This CDR3 contains 17 residues. The V gene's germline CDR1 is SQVTM and CDR2 ANQGSEA. The CDR3 region is CSVEDPGQGAQPYGYTF. As DNA, the CDR3 is TGCAGCGTTGAAGATCCGGGACAGGGGGCTCAACCGTATGGCTACACCTTC.

The chain links TRBV6-5 to TRBJ1-1; D unresolved. This CDR3 comprises 13 residues. Trimming took 0 bases from V and 11 from J, leaving 13 bases between them. Germline V gene lookup returns CDR1 MNHEY and CDR2 SVGAGI. The CDR3 reads CASSYSTVGWAFF. CDR3 nucleotide sequence: TGTGCCAGCAGTTACTCGACGGTCGGGTGGGCTTTCTTT.

This clonotype was counted at least ten times. The chain employs TRBV6-7 and TRBJ1-2; a possible D gene is TRBD1 (6 bases). TRBV6-7 belongs to the ORF category, with a function that is uncertain. Trimming removed 2 bases at V and 4 bases at J, with 20 bases between. The CDR3 is 17 residues long. The CDR3 sequence: CASSYLFRGARTYGYTF. The CDR3 nucleotides read TGTGCCAGCAGTTACCTATTTCGGGGGGCGAGGACCTATGGCTACACCTTC.

This chain links TRBV27 with TRBJ2-6; 11 bases match TRBD2. V trimming: 3 bases; J trimming: 0 bases; junction bases outside the gene matches: 1. The CDR3 loop spans 17 amino acids. Germline CDR1 MNHEY, CDR2 SMNVEV (reference sequence). In nucleotides, the CDR3 is TGTGCCAGCAGTTTTGGGACTAGCGGCTCTGGGGCCAACGTCCTGACTTTC. It codes for CASSFGTSGSGANVLTF.

The CDR3, as DNA: TGCGCCAGCAGCCACCGACCGGGACAAAGCATTAATCAGCCCCAGCATTTT. Its protein is CASSHRPGQSINQPQHF. The chain couples TRBV4-1 to TRBJ1-5, with a possible D match to TRBD1 (6 bases). This CDR3 is 17 amino acids long. Germline V CDR1 and CDR2: MGHRA, YSYEKL. V shed 3 bases and J shed 4 bases, with 19 bases lying between them.

This chain uses TRBV5-1 with TRBJ1-4; D unresolved. V lost 3 bases and J 7 bases, leaving 19 bases between the germline ends. The germline CDR1 and CDR2 sequences are SGHRS and YFSETQ. This CDR3 has 16 residues. CDR3 DNA sequence: TGCGCCAGCAGCTCCGACGTGAGGACCGGCGGTGAAAAACTGTTTTTT. Translated, it gives CASSSDVRTGGEKLFF.

The rearrangement joins TRBV27 to TRBJ2-1; D is perhaps TRBD2 (6 bases). The CDR3 has 16 residues. Trimming shortened V by 5 bases and J by 5 bases, and 19 bases separated the two germline ends. Germline CDR1 MNHEY, CDR2 SMNVEV (reference sequence). The CDR3, as DNA: TGTGCCAGCAGTCCCTTAGCCCTCGCGGGGCACAATGAGCAGTTCTTC. This translates into CASSPLALAGHNEQFF.